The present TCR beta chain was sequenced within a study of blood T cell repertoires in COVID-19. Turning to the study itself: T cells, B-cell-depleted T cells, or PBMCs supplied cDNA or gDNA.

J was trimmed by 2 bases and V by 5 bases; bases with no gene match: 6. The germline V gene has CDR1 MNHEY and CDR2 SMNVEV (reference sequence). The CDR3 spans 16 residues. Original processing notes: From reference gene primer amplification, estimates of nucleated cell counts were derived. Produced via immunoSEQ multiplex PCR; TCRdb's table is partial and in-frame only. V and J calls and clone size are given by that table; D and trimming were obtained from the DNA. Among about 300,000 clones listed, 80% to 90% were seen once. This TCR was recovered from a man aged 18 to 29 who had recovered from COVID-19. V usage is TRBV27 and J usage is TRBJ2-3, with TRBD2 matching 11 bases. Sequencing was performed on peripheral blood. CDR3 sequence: CASSRSSGGATDTQYF. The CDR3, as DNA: TGTGCCAGCAGTCGCAGTAGCGGGGGGGCCACAGATACGCAGTATTTT.